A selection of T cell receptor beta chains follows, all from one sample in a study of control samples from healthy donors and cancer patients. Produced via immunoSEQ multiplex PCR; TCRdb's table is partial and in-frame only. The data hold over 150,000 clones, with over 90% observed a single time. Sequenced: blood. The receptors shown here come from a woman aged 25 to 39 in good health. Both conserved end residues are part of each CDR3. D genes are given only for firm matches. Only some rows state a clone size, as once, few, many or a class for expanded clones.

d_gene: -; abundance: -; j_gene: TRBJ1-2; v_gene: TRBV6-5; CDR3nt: TGTGCCAGCAGTTACTCTATGCGGTTGGGCTACACCTTC; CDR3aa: CASSYSMRLGYTF
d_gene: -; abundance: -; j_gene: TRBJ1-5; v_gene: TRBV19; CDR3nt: TGTGCCAGTAGTGACACCCGCAATCAGCCCCAGCATTTT; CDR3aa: CASSDTRNQPQHF
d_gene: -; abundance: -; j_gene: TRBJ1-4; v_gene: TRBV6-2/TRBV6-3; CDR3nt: TGTGCCAGCAGTTACTCGAGGCACTCCAAAGAAAAACTGTTTTTT; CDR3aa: CASSYSRHSKEKLFF
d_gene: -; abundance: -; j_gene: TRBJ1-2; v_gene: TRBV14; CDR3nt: TGTGCCAGCAGACCCCCCGGCGTCGGCGCGGGCTATGGCTACACCTTC; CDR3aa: CASRPPGVGAGYGYTF
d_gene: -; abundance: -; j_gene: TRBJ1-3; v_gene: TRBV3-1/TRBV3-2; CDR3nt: TGTGCCAGCAGCCCCCCATCCTCTGGAAACACCATATATTTT; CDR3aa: CASSPPSSGNTIYF
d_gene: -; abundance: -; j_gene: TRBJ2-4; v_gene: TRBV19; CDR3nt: TGTGCCAGTAGTATTTTCTCCTTAGCCAAAAACATTCAGTACTTC; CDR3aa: CASSIFSLAKNIQYF
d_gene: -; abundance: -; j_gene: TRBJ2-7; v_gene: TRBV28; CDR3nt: TGTGCCAGCAGTTTCGGGCCGTCGGACAACTACGAGCAGTACTTC; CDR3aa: CASSFGPSDNYEQYF
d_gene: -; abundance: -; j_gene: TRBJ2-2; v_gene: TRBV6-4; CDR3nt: TGTGCCAGCAATGACTCGAACACCGGGGAGCTGTTTTTT; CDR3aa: CASNDSNTGELFF
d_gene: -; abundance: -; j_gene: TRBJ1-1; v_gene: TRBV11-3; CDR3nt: TGTGCCAGCAGCTTTAGGATGAACACTGAAGCTTTCTTT; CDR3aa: CASSFRMNTEAFF
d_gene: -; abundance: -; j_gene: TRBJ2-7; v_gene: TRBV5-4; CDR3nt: TGTGCCAGCAGCCCGCCCGGGGCCCACGAGCAGTACTTC; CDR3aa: CASSPPGAHEQYF
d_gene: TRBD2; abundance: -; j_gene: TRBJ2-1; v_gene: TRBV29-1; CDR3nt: TGCAGCGTTGATGTTTGGCGGGGGACTTACAATGAGCAGTTCTTC; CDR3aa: CSVDVWRGTYNEQFF
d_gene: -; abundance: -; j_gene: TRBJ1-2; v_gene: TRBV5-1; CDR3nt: TGCGCCAGCAGCTTGGACGGGAACTATGGCTACACCTTC; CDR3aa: CASSLDGNYGYTF
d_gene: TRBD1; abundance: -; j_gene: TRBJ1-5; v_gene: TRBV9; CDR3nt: TGTGCCAGCAGCCCGACTCACAAGGGACAGGGAGGTCAGCCCCAGCATTTT; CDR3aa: CASSPTHKGQGGQPQHF
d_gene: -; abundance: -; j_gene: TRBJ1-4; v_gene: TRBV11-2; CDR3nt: TGTGCCAGCAGCTCGATCTTGGGGACGAAAAAACTGTTTTTT; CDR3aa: CASSSILGTKKLFF
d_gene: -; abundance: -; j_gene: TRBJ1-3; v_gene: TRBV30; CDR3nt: TGTGCCTGGAGTCATACTGGAAACACCATATATTTT; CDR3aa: CAWSHTGNTIYF
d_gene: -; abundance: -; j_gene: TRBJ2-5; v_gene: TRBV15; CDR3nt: TGTGCCACCAGCAGAGTCCCCGGGTTGAGAAAAGAGACCCAGTACTTC; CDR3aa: CATSRVPGLRKETQYF
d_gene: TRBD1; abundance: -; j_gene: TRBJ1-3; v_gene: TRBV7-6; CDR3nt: TGTGCCAGCAGCTTAGCCACAGGGGTTGGAAACACCATATATTTT; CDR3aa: CASSLATGVGNTIYF
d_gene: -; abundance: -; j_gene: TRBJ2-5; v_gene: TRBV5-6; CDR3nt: TGTGCCAGCAGCTCCTTCGCGGGGGCCTCGGGGGAGACCCAGTACTTC; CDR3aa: CASSSFAGASGETQYF
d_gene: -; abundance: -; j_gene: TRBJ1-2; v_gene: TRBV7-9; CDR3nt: TGTGCCAGCAGCTTAGTTCATTCTGGCTACACCTTC; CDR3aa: CASSLVHSGYTF
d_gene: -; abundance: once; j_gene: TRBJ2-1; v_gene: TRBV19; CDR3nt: TGTGCCAGTAAGAACGATCCCTCCTACAATGAGCAGTTCTTC; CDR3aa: CASKNDPSYNEQFF
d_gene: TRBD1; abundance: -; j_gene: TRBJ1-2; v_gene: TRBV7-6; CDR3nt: TGTGCCAGCACCCTAAACGGGACAGGGGTAAACTATGGCTACACCTTC; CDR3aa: CASTLNGTGVNYGYTF
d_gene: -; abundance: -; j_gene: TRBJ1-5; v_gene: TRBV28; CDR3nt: TGTGCCAGCAGTCCCCGGTCGAGCAATCAGCCCCAGCATTTT; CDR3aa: CASSPRSSNQPQHF
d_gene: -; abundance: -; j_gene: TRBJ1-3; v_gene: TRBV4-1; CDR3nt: TGCGCCAGCAGCCAAGATTCCGGGTCTGGTGGAAACACCATATATTTT; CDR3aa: CASSQDSGSGGNTIYF
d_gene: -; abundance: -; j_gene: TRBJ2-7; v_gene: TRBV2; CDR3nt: TGTGCCAGCAGTCAACAGGGGGGGACCTACGAGCAGTACTTC; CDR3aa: CASSQQGGTYEQYF
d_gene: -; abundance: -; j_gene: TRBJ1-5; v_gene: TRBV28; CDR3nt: TGTGCCAGCAGTTTATTACGGCCGGGCCGTAGCAATCGGCCCCAGCATTTT; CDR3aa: CASSLLRPGRSNRPQHF